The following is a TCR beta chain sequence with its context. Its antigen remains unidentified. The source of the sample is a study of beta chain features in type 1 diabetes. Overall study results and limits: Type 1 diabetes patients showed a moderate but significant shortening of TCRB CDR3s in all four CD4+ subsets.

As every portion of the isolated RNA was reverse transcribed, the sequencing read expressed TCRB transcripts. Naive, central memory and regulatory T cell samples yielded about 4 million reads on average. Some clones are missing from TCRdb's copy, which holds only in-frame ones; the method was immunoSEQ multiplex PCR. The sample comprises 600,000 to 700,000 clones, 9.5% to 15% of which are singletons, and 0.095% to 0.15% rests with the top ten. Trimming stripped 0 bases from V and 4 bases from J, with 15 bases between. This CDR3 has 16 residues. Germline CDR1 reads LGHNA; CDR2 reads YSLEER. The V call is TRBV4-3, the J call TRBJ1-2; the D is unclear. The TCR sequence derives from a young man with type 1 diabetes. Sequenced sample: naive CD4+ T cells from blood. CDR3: CASSQDRRTELYGYTF. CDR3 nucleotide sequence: TGCGCCAGCAGCCAAGATAGGAGAACGGAACTCTATGGCTACACCTTC.